The table lists the clone carrying this T cell receptor (beta chain) with a few counts. These data come from a study of identical twins. TCRdb reprocessed the 5' RACE reads with MiXCR, giving one entry per CDR3 protein. The repertoire consists of hundreds of thousands of distinct CDR3 sequences, with roughly an eighth occurring once and the leading ten covering about 1.5%. Germline V gene data show CDR1 as DFQATT and CDR2 as SNEGSKA (reference sequence). Trimming removed 6 bases from V and 10 bases from J; junction bases left unmatched: 3. CDR3 length: 10 residues. The sample was also linked to a second study, of yellow fever vaccine responses in identical twins.

The TCR originated in a woman in her late teens or twenties in good health. Source material: PBMCs. The chain recombines TRBV20-1 with TRBJ2-3; 8 positions match TRBD1. CDR3 residues: CSATDRAQYF. Written as DNA, the CDR3 is TGCAGTGCCACGGACAGGGCGCAGTATTTT.